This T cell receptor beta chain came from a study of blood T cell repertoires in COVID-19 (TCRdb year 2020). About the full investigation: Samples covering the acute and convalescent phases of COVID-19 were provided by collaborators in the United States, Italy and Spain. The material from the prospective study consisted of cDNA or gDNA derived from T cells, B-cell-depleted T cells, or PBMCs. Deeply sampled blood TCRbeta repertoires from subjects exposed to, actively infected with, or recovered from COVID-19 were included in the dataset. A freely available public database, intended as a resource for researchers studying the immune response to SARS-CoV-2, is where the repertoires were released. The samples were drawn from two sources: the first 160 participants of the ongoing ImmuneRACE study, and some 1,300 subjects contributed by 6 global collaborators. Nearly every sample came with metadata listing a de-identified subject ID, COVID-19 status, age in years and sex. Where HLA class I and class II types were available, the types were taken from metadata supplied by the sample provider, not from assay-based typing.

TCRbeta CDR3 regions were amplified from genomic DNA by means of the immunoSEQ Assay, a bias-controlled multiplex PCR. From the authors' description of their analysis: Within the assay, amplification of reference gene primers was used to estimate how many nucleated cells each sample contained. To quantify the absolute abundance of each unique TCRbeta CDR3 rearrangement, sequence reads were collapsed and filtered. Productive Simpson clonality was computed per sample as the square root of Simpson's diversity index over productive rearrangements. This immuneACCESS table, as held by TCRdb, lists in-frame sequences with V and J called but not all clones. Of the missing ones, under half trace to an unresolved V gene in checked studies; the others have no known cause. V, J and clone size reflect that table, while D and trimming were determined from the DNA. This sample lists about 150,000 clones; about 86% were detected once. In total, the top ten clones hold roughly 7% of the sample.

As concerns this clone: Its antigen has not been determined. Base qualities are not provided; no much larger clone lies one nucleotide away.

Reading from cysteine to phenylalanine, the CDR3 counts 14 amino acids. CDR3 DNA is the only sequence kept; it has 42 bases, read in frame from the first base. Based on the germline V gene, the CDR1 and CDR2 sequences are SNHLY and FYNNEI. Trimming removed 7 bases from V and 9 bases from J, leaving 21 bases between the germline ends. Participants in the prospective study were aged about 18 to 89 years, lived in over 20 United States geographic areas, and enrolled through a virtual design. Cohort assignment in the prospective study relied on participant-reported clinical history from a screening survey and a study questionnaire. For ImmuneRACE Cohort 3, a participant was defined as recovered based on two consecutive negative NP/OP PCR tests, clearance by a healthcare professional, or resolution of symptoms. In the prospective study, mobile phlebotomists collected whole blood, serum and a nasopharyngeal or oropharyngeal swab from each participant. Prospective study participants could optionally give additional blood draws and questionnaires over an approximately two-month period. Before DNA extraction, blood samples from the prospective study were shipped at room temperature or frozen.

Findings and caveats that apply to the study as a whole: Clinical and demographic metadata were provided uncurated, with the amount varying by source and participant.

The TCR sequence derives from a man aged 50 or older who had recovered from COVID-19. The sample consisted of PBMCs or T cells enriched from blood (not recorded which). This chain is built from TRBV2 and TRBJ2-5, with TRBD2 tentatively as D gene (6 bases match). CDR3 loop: CASTSGTPRRSQYF. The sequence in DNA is TGTGCCAGCACATCCGGGACTCCAAGGCGATCCCAGTACTTC.